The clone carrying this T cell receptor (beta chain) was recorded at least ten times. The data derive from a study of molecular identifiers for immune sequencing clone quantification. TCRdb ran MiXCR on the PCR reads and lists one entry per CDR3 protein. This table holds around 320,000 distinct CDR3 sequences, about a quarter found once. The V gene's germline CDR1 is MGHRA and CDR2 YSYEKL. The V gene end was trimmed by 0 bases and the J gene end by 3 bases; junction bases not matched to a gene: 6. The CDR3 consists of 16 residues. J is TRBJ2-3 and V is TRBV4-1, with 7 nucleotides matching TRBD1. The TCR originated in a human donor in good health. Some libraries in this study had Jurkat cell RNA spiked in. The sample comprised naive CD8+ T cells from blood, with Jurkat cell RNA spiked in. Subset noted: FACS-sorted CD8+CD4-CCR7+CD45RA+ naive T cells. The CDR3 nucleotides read TGCGCCAGCAGCCAAGAAGAGGGGGCTGGGACAGATACGCAGTATTTT. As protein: CASSQEEGAGTDTQYF.